The 4 T cell receptor beta chains presented below share a single source sample, sequenced in a study of a mutant IDH1 vaccine in newly diagnosed glioma. Repertoires were generated with immunoSEQ multiplex PCR, while TCRdb's copy carries only in-frame clones and drops some. Of around 50,000 clones listed, roughly 61% are singletons. Specified time point: week 47, end of study. Doses consisted of 300 ug of mutant IDH1 20-mer peptide each, paired with topical imiquimod. Antigen specificity for these receptors is unknown. The sample in question was peripheral blood mononuclear cells (PBMCs), obtained from a glioma patient whose treatment included an IDH1 peptide vaccine. These receptor sequences come from a man in his forties with glioma. Some clones in this sample may be carry-over from other donors' samples.

The chain combines TRBV6-5 with TRBJ1-2, with 8 bases matching TRBD1. This CDR3 is 13 amino acids long. With 6 bases clipped from V and 7 bases from J, the junction kept 7 bases outside the gene matches. Looked up from germline, CDR1 is MNHEY and CDR2 is SVGAGI. The CDR3 sequence: CASSLDRGGGYTF. The CDR3 DNA is TGTGCCAGCAGCCTAGACAGGGGAGGTGGCTACACCTTC.

The chain couples TRBV19 to TRBJ1-2, with D perhaps matching TRBD1 (6 bases). Trimming stripped 9 bases from V and 3 bases from J, with 23 bases between. CDR1 is LNHDA and CDR2 is SQIVND in the germline V gene (reference sequence). This CDR3 spans 16 amino acids. Here the CDR3 reads CASTRTPDQGHYGYTF. CDR3 nucleotide sequence: TGTGCCAGCACCCGCACTCCCGACCAGGGGCACTATGGCTACACCTTC. Complete variable domain (other parts from reference TRBV19 and TRBJ1-2): DGGITQSPKYLFRKEGQNVTLSCEQNLNHDAMYWYRQDPGQGLRLIYYSQIVNDFQKGDIAEGYSVSREKKESFPLTVTSAQKNPTAFYLCASTRTPDQGHYGYTFGSGTRLTVV.

The rearrangement joins TRBV14 to TRBJ2-7; 11 positions match TRBD1. Trimming cost V 5 bases and J 5 bases; bases outside gene matches: 5. CDR1 and CDR2 (germline): SGHDN, FVKESK. The CDR3 covers 14 residues. The CDR3 bases are TGTGCCAGCAGCGGGACAGGGGGGCCTCACGAGCAGTACTTC. It yields the protein CASSGTGGPHEQYF.

This clone was detected many times. The chain is built from TRBV29-1 and TRBJ2-1; D unclear. V shed 8 bases and J shed 9 bases, with 14 bases lying between them. The CDR3 is made up of 11 amino acids. In germline, CDR1 is SQVTM, CDR2 ANQGSEA. DNA for the CDR3: TGCAGCCCTTACTCCGTCGGTGAGCAGTTCTTC. Translating gives CSPYSVGEQFF.